This record covers a single T cell receptor (beta chain). Its matching antigen is unknown. This same CDR3 is encoded by further DNA sequences in the sample. Germline V lookup: CDR1 KGHSH, CDR2 LQKENI. There are 14 residues in the CDR3. V dropped 3 bases and J dropped 9; count of bases not matched to a gene: 2. The isolated RNA, all of it, was reverse transcribed, so expressed TCRB transcripts were what got sequenced. Data came from immunoSEQ multiplex PCR; TCRdb stores just in-frame clones and leaves some out. The sample has around 130,000 clones, 7% to 10% seen once. CD4+ naive, central memory, regulatory and stem cell-like memory subsets were isolated by sorting on CD45RO/CCR7/CD25/CD127/CD95/CD27. The sample comes from a study of beta chain features in type 1 diabetes. Study-wide results and limits: Patients with Type 1 diabetes showed moderately but significantly shorter TCRB CDR3s in all four CD4+ subsets. Compared to healthy donors, patients appeared to have naive, central memory and Treg TCRB repertoires that were more alike. For TCRB rearrangement, an influence of HLA type remained unresolved here.

This receptor was taken from a man aged 30 to 39 with type 1 diabetes. The chain recombines TRBV18 with TRBJ1-6, with 10 bases lining up with TRBD1. The sample was central memory CD4+ T cells from blood. CDR3 loop: CASSPRDRGSPLHF. The CDR3 region has the DNA TGTGCCAGCTCACCCCGGGACAGGGGTTCACCCCTCCACTTT.